The sequence of this T cell receptor beta chain was determined in a study of blood T cells in healthy people across ages. Study overall: Researchers report that template switching captured about one barcoded beta molecule per two T cells.

It was with a sample-barcoded 5' primer and a J-beta primer mix that a second PCR of roughly 6 to 12 cycles was run. In TCRdb, the 5' RACE reads were re-called with MiXCR into one record per CDR3 protein. The data show 800,000 or so distinct CDR3 sequences, around 45% seen once. Note on this clonotype: Antigen unknown.

Each of the donors had roughly 10 milliliters of peripheral blood drawn into EDTA-treated Vacutainer tubes. The study's findings and limits: Compared with aged donors, long-lived donors showed fewer expanded clones, suggesting selection.

Input material: blood. The TCR originated in a man at least 80 years old in good health.

DNA of the CDR3: TGTGCCAGCAGCGTATCCCCCCAGCGAGACTATGGCTACACCTTC. As protein: CASSVSPQRDYGYTF. The rearrangement links TRBV9 to TRBJ1-2; no reliable D call. Germline CDR1 reads SGDLS; CDR2 reads YYNGEE. Trimming stripped 1 base from V and 3 bases from J, with 13 bases between. The CDR3 contains 15 residues. Using reference TRBV9 and TRBJ1-2 for the parts outside the CDR3, the full variable domain is DSGVTQTPKHLITATGQRVTLRCSPRSGDLSVYWYQQSLDQGLQFLIQYYNGEERAKGNILERFSAQQFPDLHSELNLSSLELGDSALYFCASSVSPQRDYGYTFGSGTRLTVV.